This T cell receptor (beta chain) originates from a study of shared clonotypes between healthy human individuals (dated by TCRdb to the early 2020s). For the wider study: The cohort included three men and a couple of women between 18 and 49 years of age. Leukapheresis yielded between about 0.85 and 10 billion PBMCs per donor. To estimate repertoire size and how much clonotypes are shared between individuals, the study performed deep sequencing of blood TCR repertoires from a handful of healthy adults. To increase sequencing depth and limit assay-specific biases, TCR repertoire library preparation and sequencing were carried out by different laboratories using diverse techniques. Per donor, three plates each were used for CD4 naive and CD4 memory, two for CD8 naive, and one for CD8 memory.

General findings and caveats noted by the study authors: When several donors were compared, the shared fraction of clonotypes was about 5.4% for naive CD4, approximately 3.3% for naive CD8, 2.3% for memory CD4, and 0.3% to 0.5% for memory CD8. Pairwise subsampling led to the expectation that sequencing depth would affect the degree of clonotype sharing among donors. Even with the large sequencing depth, rarefaction of the sorted-subset datasets indicated that sequencing was incomplete. Higher generation probabilities were observed for clonotypes shared by all four sorted-subset donors than for non-shared clonotypes. Sampling was restricted to blood, and TCR repertoires in tissues likely differ from the TCR repertoires found in blood. Naive subsets generally had larger estimated clonotype richness than memory subsets. The genetic and exposure-history diversity represented was limited by the small number of donors.

CDR1 and CDR2 are drawn from the germline V gene: KGHSH, LQKENI. Spanning cysteine to phenylalanine, the CDR3 consists of 14 amino acids. Left in the record is the CDR3 DNA by itself, 42 bases read in frame from the first base. Trimming removed 3 bases from V and 3 bases from J; the gene matches leave 2 bases unexplained. Using the deep immunoSEQ assay, multiplex PCR amplified TCR CDR3 regions from genomic DNA. For each cell subset, the extracted genomic DNA was distributed evenly across all wells of several immunoSEQ 96-well plates, and each plate served as one replicate. For sorted subsets, around 200 ng genomic DNA, equal to some 30,000 T cell genomes, was loaded into each replicate PCR. Purified libraries were quantified with a Qubit 3.0 fluorometer, sized on a Bioanalyzer 2100, and re-quantified with the KAPA Library Quantification kit. Each immunoSEQ 96-well plate was sequenced on its own single-read 150-cycle Illumina NextSeq 550 flow cell. Per the authors' processing: Because only junctional sequences without quality scores were contained in the immunoSEQ output, filtering matching that applied to full-length reads could not be performed. Sequences were annotated with PyIR, a Python wrapper for IgBLAST v1.9, and V/J genes and CDR3 were assigned using IMGT germline references. Reads were removed for weak V/J assignments (E-value above 1e-6), missing CDR3, stop codons, out-of-frame junctions, or ambiguous translated residues. V3J clonotypes were defined by identical inferred V gene, J gene, and CDR3 amino acid sequence. Percentage overlap between repertoires was calculated by dividing the number of shared unique clonotypes by the size of the smaller repertoire. Richness of each repertoire was evaluated using RTK rarefaction, the Chao1 estimator, and Recon v2.1 estimates of unobserved clonotypes. For all TCRbeta clonotypes obtained by the gDNA method from a few donors, generation probabilities were computed with OLGA. The source is immuneACCESS, and TCRdb retained only in-frame sequences with V and J called. Part of the clones is not carried over; for the studies checked, unresolved V genes explain less than half of this, and the remainder is unexplained. The D gene and trimming were derived from the DNA, and the V and J assignments and clone size from that table. The sample yields 2.5 million or so clones; 90% to 95% were counted once. The ten most abundant clones make up more than 0.12% of the sample.

Donors were healthy HIV-negative adults with no recently reported acute infections or vaccinations. Every donor was a Caucasian adult residing in Nashville, Tennessee, USA. CD4+ T cells were enriched by magnetic negative selection; naive cells were then positively selected on CD45RA, and the negative fraction formed the memory subset. Blood was collected by leukapheresis, and PBMCs were isolated by Ficoll-Histopaque density gradient centrifugation and then cryopreserved in liquid nitrogen vapor phase. Analytical flow cytometry was used to check the purity and quantity of each magnetically sorted T cell population. From each sorted fraction, genomic DNA was isolated and quantified by UV absorbance on a Nanodrop 2000c. This clone is a singleton in its sample. Its antigen is unknown. Base qualities are not provided; no much larger clone lies one nucleotide away. Other DNA sequences in this sample translate to the same CDR3.

Sequencing input: naive CD4+ T cells sorted from blood. This sample's cell subset or site label indicates: CD45RA+ positively selected. The sequence links TRBV18 to TRBJ2-3, with TRBD1 matching 8 junction bases. The receptor comes from a man between 18 and 35 years old in good health. The sequence in DNA is TGTGCCAGCTCACCGGACAGGGTGACAGATACGCAGTATTTT. Translation gives CASSPDRVTDTQYF.